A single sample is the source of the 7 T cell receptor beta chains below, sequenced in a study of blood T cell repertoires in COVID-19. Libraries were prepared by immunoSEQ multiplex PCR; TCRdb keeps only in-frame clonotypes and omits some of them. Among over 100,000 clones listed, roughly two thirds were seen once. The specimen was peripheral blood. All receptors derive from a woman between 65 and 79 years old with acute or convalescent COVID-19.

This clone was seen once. The CDR3 sequence: CSVVSPLAGELFF. In DNA, the CDR3 is TGCAGCGTTGTCTCCCCGTTAGCCGGGGAGCTGTTTTTT. The chain carries TRBV29-1 and TRBJ2-2; D not resolved. Trimming shortened V by 4 bases and J by 6 bases, and 12 bases separated the two germline ends. CDR3 size: 13 residues. The germline V gene has CDR1 SQVTM and CDR2 ANQGSEA.

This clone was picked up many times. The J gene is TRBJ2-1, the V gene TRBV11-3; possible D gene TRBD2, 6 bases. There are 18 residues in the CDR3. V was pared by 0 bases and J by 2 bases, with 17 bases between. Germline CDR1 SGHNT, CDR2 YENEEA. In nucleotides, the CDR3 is TGTGCCAGCAGCTTAGAGATTAACCGGGAGTTCACCTACAATGAGCAGTTCTTC. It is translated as CASSLEINREFTYNEQFF. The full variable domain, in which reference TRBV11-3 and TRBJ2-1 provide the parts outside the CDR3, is EAGVVQSPRYKIIEKKQPVAFWCNPISGHNTLYWYLQNLGQGPELLIRYENEEAVDDSQLPKDRFSAERLKGVDSTLKIQPAELGDSAVYLCASSLEINREFTYNEQFFGPGTRLTVL.

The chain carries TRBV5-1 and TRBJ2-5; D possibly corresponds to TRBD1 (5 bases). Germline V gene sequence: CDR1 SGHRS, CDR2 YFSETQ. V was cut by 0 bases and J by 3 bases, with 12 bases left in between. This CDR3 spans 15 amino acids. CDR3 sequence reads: CASSLAGMGKETQYF. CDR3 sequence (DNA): TGCGCCAGCAGCTTGGCAGGGATGGGTAAAGAGACCCAGTACTTC.

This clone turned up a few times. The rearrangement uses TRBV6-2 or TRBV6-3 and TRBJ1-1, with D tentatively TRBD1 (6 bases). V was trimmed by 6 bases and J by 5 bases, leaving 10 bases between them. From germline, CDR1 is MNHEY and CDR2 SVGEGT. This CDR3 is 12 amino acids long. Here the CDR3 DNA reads TGTGCCAGCAGCCAGGGGTATACTGAAGCTTTCTTT. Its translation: CASSQGYTEAFF.

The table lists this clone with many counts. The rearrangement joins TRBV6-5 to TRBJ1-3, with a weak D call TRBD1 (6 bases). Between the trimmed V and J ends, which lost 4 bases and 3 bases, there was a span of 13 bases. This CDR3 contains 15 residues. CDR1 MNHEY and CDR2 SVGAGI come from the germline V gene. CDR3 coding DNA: TGTGCCAGCAGTTCTAACAGGGTCGTTGGAAACACCATATATTTT. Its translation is CASSSNRVVGNTIYF.

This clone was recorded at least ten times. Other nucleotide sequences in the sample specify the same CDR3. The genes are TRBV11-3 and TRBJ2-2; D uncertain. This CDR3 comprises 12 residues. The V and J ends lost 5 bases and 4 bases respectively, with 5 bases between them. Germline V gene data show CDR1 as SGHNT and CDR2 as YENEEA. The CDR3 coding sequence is TGTGCCAGCAGCCCCCTCACCGGGGAGCTGTTTTTT. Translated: CASSPLTGELFF.

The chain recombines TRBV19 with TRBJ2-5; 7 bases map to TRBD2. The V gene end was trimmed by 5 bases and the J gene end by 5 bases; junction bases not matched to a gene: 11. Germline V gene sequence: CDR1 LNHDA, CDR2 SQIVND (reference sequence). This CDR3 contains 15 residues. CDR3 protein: CASSLQGGGGETQYF. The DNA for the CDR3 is TGTGCCAGTAGTCTTCAGGGTGGGGGAGGGGAGACCCAGTACTTC.